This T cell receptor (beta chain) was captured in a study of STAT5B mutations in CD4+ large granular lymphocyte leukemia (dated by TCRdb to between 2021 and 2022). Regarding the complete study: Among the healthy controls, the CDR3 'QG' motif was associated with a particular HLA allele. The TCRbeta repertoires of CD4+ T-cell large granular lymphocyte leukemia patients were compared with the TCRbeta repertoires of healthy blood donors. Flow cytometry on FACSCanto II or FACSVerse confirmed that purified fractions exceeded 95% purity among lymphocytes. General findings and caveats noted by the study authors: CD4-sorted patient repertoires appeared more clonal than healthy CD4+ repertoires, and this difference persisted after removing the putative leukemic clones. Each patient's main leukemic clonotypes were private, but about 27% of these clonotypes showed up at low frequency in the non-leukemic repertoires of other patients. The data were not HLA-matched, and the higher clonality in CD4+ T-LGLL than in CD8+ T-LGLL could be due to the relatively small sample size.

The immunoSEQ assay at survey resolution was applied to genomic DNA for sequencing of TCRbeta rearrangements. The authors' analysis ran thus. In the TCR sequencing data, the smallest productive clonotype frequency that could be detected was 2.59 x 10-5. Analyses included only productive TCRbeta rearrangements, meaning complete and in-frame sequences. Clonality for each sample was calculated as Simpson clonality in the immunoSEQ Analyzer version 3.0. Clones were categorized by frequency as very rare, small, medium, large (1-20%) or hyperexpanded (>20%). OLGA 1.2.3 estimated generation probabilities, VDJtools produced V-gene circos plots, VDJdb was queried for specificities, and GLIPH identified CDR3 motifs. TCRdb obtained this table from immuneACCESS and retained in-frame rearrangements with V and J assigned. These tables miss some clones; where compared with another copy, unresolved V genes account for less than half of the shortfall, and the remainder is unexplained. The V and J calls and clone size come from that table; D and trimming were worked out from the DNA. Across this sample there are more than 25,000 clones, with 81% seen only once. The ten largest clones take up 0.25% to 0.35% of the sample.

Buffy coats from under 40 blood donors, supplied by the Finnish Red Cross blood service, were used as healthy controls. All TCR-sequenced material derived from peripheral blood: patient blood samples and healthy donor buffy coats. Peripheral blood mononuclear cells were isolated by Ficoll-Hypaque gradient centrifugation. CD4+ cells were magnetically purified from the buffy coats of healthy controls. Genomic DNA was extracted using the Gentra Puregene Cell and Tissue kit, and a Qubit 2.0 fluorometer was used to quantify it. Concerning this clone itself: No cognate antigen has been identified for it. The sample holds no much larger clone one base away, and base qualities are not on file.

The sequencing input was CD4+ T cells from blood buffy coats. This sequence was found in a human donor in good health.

The CDR3 has the sequence CAWKSRGKRGYTF. Here is the DNA: TGTGCCTGGAAGAGCCGGGGAAAGCGTGGCTACACCTTC. The receptor chain draws on TRBV30 and TRBJ1-2; confidence is insufficient to name the D gene. The germline V gene (reference sequence) provides CDR1 GTSNPN and CDR2 SVGIG. V and J are truncated by 4 bases and 7 bases respectively, leaving an intervening sequence of 16 bases. The CDR3 measures 13 amino acids from cysteine to phenylalanine. The kept DNA is CDR3 alone, 39 bases in frame from the first base.